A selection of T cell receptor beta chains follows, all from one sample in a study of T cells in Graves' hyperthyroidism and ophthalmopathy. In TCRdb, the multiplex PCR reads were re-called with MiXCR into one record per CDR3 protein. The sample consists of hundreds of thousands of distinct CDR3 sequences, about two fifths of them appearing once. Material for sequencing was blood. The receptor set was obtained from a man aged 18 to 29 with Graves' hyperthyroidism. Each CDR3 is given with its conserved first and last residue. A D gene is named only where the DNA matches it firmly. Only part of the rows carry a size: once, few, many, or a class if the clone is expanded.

TGTGCCAGCAGGCCCACAGGGGAGACCTACGAGCAGTACTTC	CASRPTGETYEQYF	TRBD1	TRBJ2-7	TRBV12-3/TRBV12-4	few
TGCAGTGCCCAGACTAGCGGGGGGCGGAAGACCCAGTACTTC	CSAQTSGGRKTQYF	TRBD2	TRBJ2-5	TRBV20-1	few
TGCAGTGCTATCGGGAGCGAAGAGACCCAGTACTTC	CSAIGSEETQYF	-	TRBJ2-5	TRBV20-1	many
TGTGCCAGCAGCTCTCCGGGACTAGCGAATACCTACGAGCAGTACTTC	CASSSPGLANTYEQYF	TRBD2	TRBJ2-7	TRBV7-8	few
TGTGCCAGCAAGGCACGGACAGGGAATAATTCACCCCTCCACTTT	CASKARTGNNSPLHF	TRBD1	TRBJ1-6	TRBV2	many
TGTGCCAGCAGCTTAGGCACGGCTCCGGGCGTGCTGTTTTTT	CASSLGTAPGVLFF	-	TRBJ2-2	TRBV7-9	few
TGCAGCGTGGGGGGAACAGTCTATGGCTACACCTTC	CSVGGTVYGYTF	-	TRBJ1-2	TRBV29-1	many
TGTGCCAGCAGTTCCGCCGGGGCATTTCTAAACACCATATATTTT	CASSSAGAFLNTIYF	-	TRBJ1-3	TRBV6-5	once
TGCGCCAGCAGCTGGGCAGGGGGACCCGGTAATGAAAAACTGTTTTTT	CASSWAGGPGNEKLFF	TRBD1	TRBJ1-4	TRBV5-1	-
TGTGCCACCAGCAGAGGGAATCGGGGCTCGAACACCGGGGAGCTGTTTTTT	CATSRGNRGSNTGELFF	-	TRBJ2-2	TRBV15	many
TGTGCCAGCAGCTTAAGGGCTAGCATGGAGACCCAGTACTTC	CASSLRASMETQYF	-	TRBJ2-5	TRBV13	few
TGTGCCAGCAGTGACAGGGGGCCAACCGGGGAGCTGTTTTTT	CASSDRGPTGELFF	TRBD1	TRBJ2-2	TRBV12-3/TRBV12-4	few
TGCGCCAGCAGCTCCCCACAGGGCGGCTACGAGCAGTACTTC	CASSSPQGGYEQYF	-	TRBJ2-7	TRBV10-2	many
TGTGCCAGCAGCTCCACAGGGGGGTTCTACGAGCAGTACTTC	CASSSTGGFYEQYF	TRBD1	TRBJ2-7	TRBV7-9	few
TGTGCCAGCAGCTTAACGTTTAGGGGGCGAGAGACCCAGTACTTC	CASSLTFRGRETQYF	TRBD1	TRBJ2-5	TRBV7-3	-
TGCGCCAGCAGCCAAGTCAGCTCGGGGGGGCGGGAAACTGAAGCTTTCTTT	CASSQVSSGGRETEAFF	-	TRBJ1-1	TRBV7-9	few
TGTGCCAGCAGCCTAAGCGGCTACAGCTCTTGGGAGACCCAGTACTTC	CASSLSGYSSWETQYF	-	TRBJ2-5	TRBV7-2	-
TGCAGTGCCTCTTTTCCAGGGGGGAGGTATGGCTACACCTTC	CSASFPGGRYGYTF	TRBD1	TRBJ1-2	TRBV20-1	few
TGTGCCAGCAGCTTAGCTAACATCTATGGCTACACCTTC	CASSLANIYGYTF	-	TRBJ1-2	TRBV7-8	-
TGTGCCAGCAGTTGGCGGGACAACCGGGCCGGGGAGCTGTTTTTT	CASSWRDNRAGELFF	-	TRBJ2-2	TRBV12-3/TRBV12-4	-
TGTGCCAGCATAACAGGGCCGCGGGATTCACCCCTCCACTTT	CASITGPRDSPLHF	-	TRBJ1-6	TRBV2	many
TGCAGTGCTAGTACCGTCGGAGATCAGCCCCAGCATTTT	CSASTVGDQPQHF	-	TRBJ1-5	TRBV20-1	-
TGTGCCAGCGGGGCGGGACCGGGCTACACCTTC	CASGAGPGYTF	-	TRBJ1-2	TRBV2	many
TGTGCCAGCCAATGGGACGGACCCCAGCCCCTCCACTTT	CASQWDGPQPLHF	-	TRBJ1-6	TRBV2	-
TGTGCCATCAGTGAGGGACAGGGCGGGCTGGGGGAGCAGTACTTC	CAISEGQGGLGEQYF	TRBD1	TRBJ2-7	TRBV10-3	many
TGTGCTAGTGGGTCGGGGGGGACACCCCTCCACTTT	CASGSGGTPLHF	-	TRBJ1-6	TRBV12-5	few
TGCAGTGCCGGAACTAGTTACGAGACCCAGTACTTC	CSAGTSYETQYF	-	TRBJ2-5	TRBV20-1	-
TGTGCCAGCAGCTTAGACGGGAGAAGGGGCGAGCAGTACTTC	CASSLDGRRGEQYF	-	TRBJ2-7	TRBV7-2	-
TGCAGTGCGAGACAGGGGGCCGATACTGAAGCTTTCTTT	CSARQGADTEAFF	TRBD1	TRBJ1-1	TRBV20-1	few
TGTGCCTCAAGCCAGACAGTAGCCTCCTACGAGCAGTACTTC	CASSQTVASYEQYF	-	TRBJ2-7	TRBV10-3	many
TGCGCCAGCAGCTTGGGAGAAACCGAGCAGTACTTC	CASSLGETEQYF	-	TRBJ2-7	TRBV5-1	few
TGCAGCGTTATTAGGGGGCGGAAACTGTTTTTT	CSVIRGRKLFF	TRBD1	TRBJ1-4	TRBV29-1	-